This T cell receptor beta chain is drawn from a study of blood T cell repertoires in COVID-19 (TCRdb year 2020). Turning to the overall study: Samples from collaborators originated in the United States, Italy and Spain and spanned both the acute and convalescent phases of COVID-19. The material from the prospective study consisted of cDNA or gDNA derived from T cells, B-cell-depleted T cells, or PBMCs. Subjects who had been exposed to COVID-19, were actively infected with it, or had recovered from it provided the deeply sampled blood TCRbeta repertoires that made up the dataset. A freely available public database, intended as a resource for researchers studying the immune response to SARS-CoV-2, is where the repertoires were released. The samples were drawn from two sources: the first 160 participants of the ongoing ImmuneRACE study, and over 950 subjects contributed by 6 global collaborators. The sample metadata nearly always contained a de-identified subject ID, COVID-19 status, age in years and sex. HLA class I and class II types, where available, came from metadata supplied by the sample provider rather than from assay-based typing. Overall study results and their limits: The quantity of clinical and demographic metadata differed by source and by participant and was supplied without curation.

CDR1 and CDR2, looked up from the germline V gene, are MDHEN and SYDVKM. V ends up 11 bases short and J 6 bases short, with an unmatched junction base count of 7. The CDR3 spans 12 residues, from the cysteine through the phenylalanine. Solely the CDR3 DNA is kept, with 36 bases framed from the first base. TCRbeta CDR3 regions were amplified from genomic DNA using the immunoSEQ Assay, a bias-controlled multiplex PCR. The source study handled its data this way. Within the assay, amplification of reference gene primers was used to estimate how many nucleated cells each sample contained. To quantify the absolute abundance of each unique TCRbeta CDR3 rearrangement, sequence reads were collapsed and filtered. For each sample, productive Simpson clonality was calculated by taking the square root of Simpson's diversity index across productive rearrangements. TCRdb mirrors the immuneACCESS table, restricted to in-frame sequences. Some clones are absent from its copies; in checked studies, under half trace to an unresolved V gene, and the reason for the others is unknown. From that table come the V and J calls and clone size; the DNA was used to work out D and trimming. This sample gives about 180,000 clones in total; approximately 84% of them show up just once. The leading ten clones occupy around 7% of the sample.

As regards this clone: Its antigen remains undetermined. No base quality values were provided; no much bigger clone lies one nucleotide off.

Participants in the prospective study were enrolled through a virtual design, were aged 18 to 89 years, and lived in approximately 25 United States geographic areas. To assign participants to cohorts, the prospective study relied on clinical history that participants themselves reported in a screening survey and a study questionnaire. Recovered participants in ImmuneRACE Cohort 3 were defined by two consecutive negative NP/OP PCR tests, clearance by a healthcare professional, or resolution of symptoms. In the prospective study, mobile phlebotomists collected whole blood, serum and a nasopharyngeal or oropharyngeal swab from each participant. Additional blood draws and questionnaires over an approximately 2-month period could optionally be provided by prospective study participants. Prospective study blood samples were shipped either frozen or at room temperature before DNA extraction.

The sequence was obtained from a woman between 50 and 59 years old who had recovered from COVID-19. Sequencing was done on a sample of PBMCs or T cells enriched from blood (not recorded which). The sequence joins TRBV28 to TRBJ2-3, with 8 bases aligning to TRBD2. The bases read TGTGCCGCTGGACTAGCAACGGATACGCAGTATTTT. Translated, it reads CAAGLATDTQYF.